This T cell receptor (beta chain) is drawn from a study of monozygotic twins with inflammatory bowel disease. This CDR3 spans 16 amino acids. The germline V gene has CDR1 SGHDT and CDR2 YYEEEE. During cDNA synthesis, UMIs that each contained a 6-nucleotide sample barcode were added by means of template switching. For each CDR3 protein, TCRdb gives one entry from its re-call of the 5' RACE reads, without DNA. Its table records about 330,000 distinct CDR3 sequences. This TCR was sampled from a human donor with ulcerative colitis or Crohn's disease, or a healthy co-twin of an affected twin (not recorded which). V gene TRBV5-6 combines with J gene TRBJ2-6. The source material was blood. The CDR3 reads CASTQSRYSGANVLTF.